This T cell receptor (beta chain) was sequenced during a study of T-cell reconstitution after alpha-beta-depleted transplantation in children. This clonotype was seen more than once but under ten times. Library preparation (for TCRbeta) was performed with unique molecular identifiers. TCRdb reprocessed the PCR reads via MiXCR and lists one record per CDR3 protein. This sample has a few hundred thousand distinct CDR3 sequences, with approximately 10% found just once. CDR3 length: 16 residues. Per the germline V gene, CDR1 is MNHNS and CDR2 is SASEGT. V trimming: 4 bases; J trimming: 6 bases; junction bases outside the gene matches: 5.

The material was PBMCs from the stem cell graft donor, obtained from the stem cell graft. V and J are TRBV6-1 and TRBJ2-3; 15 bases agree with TRBD2. This sequence was found in a human donor who donated a stem cell graft to a child with acute myeloid leukemia. The DNA of the CDR3 is TGTGCCAGCAGTGGGACTAGCGGGAGGGGGCTGGATACGCAGTATTTT. Residues: CASSGTSGRGLDTQYF.